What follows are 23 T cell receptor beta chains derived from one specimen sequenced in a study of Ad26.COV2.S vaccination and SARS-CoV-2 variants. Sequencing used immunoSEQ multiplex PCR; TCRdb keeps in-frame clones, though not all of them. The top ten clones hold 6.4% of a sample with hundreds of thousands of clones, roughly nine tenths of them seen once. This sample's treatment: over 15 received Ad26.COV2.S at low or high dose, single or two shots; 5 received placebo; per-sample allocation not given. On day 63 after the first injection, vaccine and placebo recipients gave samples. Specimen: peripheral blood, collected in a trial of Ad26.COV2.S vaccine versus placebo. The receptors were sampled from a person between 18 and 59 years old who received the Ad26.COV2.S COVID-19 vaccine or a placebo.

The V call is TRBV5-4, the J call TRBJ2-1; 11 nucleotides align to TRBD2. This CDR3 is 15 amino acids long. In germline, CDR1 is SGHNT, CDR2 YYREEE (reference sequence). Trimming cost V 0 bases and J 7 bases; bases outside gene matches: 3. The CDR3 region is CASSLASGRLNEQFF. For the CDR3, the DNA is TGTGCCAGCAGCTTGGCTAGCGGGAGGTTAAATGAGCAGTTCTTC.

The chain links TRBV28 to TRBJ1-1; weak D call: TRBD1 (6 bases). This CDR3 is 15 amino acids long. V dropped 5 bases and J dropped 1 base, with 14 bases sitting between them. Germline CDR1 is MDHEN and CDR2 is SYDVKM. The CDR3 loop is CASSPQGPWNTEAFF. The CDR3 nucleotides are TGTGCCAGCAGTCCGCAGGGGCCCTGGAACACTGAAGCTTTCTTT. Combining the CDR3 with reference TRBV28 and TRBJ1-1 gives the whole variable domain DVKVTQSSRYLVKRTGEKVFLECVQDMDHENMFWYRQDPGLGLRLIYFSYDVKMKEKGDIPEGYSVSREKKERFSLILESASTNQTSMYLCASSPQGPWNTEAFFGQGTRLTVV.

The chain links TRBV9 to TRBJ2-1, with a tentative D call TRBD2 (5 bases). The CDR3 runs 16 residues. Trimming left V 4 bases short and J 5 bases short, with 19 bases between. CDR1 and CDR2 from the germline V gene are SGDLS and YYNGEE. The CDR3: CASSSQPAGVNNEQFF. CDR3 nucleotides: TGTGCCAGCAGCTCCCAACCGGCCGGGGTAAACAATGAGCAGTTCTTC.

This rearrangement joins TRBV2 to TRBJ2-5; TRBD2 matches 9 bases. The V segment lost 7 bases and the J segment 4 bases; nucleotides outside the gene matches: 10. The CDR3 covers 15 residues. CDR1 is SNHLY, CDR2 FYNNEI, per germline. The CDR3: CASTVPLAGLETQYF. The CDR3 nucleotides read TGTGCCAGCACTGTGCCACTAGCGGGTCTAGAGACCCAGTACTTC.

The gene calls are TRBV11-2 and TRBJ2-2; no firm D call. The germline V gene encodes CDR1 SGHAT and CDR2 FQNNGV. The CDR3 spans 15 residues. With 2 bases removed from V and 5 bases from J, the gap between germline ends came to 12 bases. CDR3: CASSLTKIGTGELFF. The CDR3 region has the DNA TGTGCCAGCAGCTTAACCAAAATCGGGACCGGGGAGCTGTTTTTT. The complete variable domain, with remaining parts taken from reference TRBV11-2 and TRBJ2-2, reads EAGVAQSPRYKIIEKRQSVAFWCNPISGHATLYWYQQILGQGPKLLIQFQNNGVVDDSQLPKDRFSAERLKGVDSTLKIQPAKLEDSAVYLCASSLTKIGTGELFFGEGSRLTVL.

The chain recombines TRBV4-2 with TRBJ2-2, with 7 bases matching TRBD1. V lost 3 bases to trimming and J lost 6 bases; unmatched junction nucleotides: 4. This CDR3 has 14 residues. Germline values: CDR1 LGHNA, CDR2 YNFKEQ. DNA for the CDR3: TGTGCCAGCAGCCAGGGACAGTCGCCCGGGGAGCTGTTTTTT. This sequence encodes CASSQGQSPGELFF.

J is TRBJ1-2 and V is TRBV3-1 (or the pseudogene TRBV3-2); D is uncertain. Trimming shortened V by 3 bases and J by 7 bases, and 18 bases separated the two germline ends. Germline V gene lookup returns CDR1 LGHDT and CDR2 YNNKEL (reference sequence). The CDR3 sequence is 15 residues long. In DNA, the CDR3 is TGTGCCAGCAGCCAGCAGAGTACAGCCGTAGGTGGCTACACCTTC. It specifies CASSQQSTAVGGYTF.

CDR3 sequence: CASSLDGVGSYNEQFF. CDR3 sequence (DNA): TGTGCCAGCAGCTTAGACGGCGTGGGGTCCTACAATGAGCAGTTCTTC. The chain carries TRBV11-3 and TRBJ2-1; D is uncertain. The CDR3 has 16 residues. Trimming removed 0 bases from V and 1 base from J, with 10 bases in between. Per the germline V gene, CDR1 is SGHNT and CDR2 is YENEEA. Supplemented by reference TRBV11-3 and TRBJ2-1, the full variable domain reads EAGVVQSPRYKIIEKKQPVAFWCNPISGHNTLYWYLQNLGQGPELLIRYENEEAVDDSQLPKDRFSAERLKGVDSTLKIQPAELGDSAVYLCASSLDGVGSYNEQFFGPGTRLTVL.

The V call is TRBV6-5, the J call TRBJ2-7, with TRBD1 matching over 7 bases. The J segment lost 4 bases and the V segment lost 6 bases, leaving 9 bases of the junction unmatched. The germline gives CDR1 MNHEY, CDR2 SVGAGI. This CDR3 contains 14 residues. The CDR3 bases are TGTGCCAGCAGCCCCGGGACAGCCTTTTACGAGCAGTACTTC. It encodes CASSPGTAFYEQYF.

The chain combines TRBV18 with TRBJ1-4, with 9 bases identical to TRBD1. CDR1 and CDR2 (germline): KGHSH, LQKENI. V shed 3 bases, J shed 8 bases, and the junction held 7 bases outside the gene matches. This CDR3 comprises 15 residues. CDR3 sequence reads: CASSPPGQGREKLFF. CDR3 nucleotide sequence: TGTGCCAGCTCACCGCCGGGACAGGGAAGGGAAAAACTGTTTTTT.

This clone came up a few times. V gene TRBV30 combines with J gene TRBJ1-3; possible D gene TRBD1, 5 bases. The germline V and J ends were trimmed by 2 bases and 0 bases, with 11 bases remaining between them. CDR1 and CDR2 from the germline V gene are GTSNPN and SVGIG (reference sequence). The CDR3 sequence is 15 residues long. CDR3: CAWSLRGGSGNTIYF. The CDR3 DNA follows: TGTGCCTGGAGTCTTCGCGGGGGCTCTGGAAACACCATATATTTT.

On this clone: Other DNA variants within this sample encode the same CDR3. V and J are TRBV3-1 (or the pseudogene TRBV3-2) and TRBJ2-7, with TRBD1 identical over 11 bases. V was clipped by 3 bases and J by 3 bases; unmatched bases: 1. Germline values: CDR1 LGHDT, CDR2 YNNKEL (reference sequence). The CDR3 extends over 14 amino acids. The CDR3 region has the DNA TGTGCCAGCAGCCAGGGACAGGGGGACTACGAGCAGTACTTC. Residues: CASSQGQGDYEQYF.

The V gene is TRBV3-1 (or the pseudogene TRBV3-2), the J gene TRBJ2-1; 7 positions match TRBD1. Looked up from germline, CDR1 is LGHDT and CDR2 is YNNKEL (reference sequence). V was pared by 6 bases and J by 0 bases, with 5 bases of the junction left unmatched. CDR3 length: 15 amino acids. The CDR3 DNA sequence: TGTGCCAGCAGGCCCTCAGGGGGCTCCTACAATGAGCAGTTCTTC. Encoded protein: CASRPSGGSYNEQFF.

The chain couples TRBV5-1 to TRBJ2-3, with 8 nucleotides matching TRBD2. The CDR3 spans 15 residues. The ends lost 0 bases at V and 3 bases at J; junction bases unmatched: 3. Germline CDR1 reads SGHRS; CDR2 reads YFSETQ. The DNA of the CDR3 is TGCGCCAGCAGCTTGGGGAGCGGGAGTACAGATACGCAGTATTTT. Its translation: CASSLGSGSTDTQYF.

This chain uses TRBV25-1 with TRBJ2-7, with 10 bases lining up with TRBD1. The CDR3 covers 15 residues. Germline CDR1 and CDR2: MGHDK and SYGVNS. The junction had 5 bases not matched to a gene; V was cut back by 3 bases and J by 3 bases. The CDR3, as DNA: TGTGCCAGCAGTGACAGAGGACAGGGGGACTACGAGCAGTACTTC. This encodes CASSDRGQGDYEQYF.

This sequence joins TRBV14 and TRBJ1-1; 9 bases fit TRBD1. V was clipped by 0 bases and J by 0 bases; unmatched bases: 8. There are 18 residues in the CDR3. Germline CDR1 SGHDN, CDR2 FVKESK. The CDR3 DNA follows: TGTGCCAGCAGCCAAGATAAGTGGGACAGGGTCATGAACACTGAAGCTTTCTTT. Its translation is CASSQDKWDRVMNTEAFF.

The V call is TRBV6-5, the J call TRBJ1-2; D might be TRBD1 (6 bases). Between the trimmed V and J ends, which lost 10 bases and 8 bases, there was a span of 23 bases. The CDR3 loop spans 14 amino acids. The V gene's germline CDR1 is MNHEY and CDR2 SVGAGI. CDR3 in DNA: TGTGCCACGACGCCAAGACCTACAGGGTTCGGCTACACCTTC. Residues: CATTPRPTGFGYTF.

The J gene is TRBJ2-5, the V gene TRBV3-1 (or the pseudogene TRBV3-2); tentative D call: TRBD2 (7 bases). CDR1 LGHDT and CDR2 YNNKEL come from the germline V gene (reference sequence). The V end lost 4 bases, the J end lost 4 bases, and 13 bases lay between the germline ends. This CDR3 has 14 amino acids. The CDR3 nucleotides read TGTGCCAGCAGCCTAGGGGGAGGGTCAGAGACCCAGTACTTC. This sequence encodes CASSLGGGSETQYF.

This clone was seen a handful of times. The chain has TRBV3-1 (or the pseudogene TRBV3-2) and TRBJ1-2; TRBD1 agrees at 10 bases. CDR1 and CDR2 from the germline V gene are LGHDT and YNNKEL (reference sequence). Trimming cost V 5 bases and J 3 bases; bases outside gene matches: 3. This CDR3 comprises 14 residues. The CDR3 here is CASSFGQGDYGYTF. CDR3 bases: TGTGCCAGCAGCTTCGGACAGGGGGACTATGGCTACACCTTC.

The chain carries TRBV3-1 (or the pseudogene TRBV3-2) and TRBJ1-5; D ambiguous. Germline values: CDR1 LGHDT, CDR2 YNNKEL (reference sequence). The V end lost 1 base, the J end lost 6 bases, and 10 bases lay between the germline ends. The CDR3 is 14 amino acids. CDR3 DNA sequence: TGTGCCAGCAGCCAAGGGGCAGGATTTCAGCCCCAGCATTTT. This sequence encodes CASSQGAGFQPQHF.

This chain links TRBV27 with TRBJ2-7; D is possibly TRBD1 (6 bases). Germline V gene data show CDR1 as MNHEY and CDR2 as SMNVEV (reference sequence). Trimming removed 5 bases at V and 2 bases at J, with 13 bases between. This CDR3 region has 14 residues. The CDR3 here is CASSKLDRTYEQYF. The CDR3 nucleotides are TGTGCCAGCAGTAAGCTCGACAGGACCTACGAGCAGTACTTC.

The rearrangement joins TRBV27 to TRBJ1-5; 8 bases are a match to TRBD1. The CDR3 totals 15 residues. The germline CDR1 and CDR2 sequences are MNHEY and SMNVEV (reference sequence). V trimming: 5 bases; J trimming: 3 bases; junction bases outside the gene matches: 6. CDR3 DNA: TGTGCCAGCAGTCATACAGGGGGAGTCAATCAGCCCCAGCATTTT. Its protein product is CASSHTGGVNQPQHF.

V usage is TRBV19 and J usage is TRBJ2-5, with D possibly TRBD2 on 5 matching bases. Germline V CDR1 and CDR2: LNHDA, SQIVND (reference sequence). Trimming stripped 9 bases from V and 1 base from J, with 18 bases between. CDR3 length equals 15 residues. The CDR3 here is CASSPGYLAQETQYF. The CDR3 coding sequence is TGTGCCAGCAGTCCGGGGTATTTGGCCCAAGAGACCCAGTACTTC.